A selection of T cell receptor beta chains follows, all from one sample in a study of identical twins. MiXCR, run by TCRdb on the 5' RACE reads, gives a single entry per CDR3 protein. In the table there are hundreds of thousands of distinct CDR3 sequences, 9% to 15% of which are singletons. These data also formed part of another study, on yellow fever vaccine responses in identical twins.

The sample comprised PBMCs. The source is a young woman in good health. CDR3s include the opening cysteine and the closing phenylalanine or tryptophan. D genes are given only for firm matches. The size of a clone is reported for some rows only, either as once, few or many, or as a class for expanded clones.

V	D	size	J	CDR3	DNA
TRBV4-2	TRBD2	many	TRBJ2-3	CASRHLAGDPTDTQYF	TGTGCCAGCAGACATCTAGCGGGGGATCCCACAGATACGCAGTATTTT
TRBV24-1	.	.	TRBJ2-2	CATSDPIDSLNTGELFF	TGTGCCACCAGTGATCCCATAGACAGCCTGAACACCGGGGAGCTGTTTTTT
TRBV5-1	.	many	TRBJ2-1	CASSLLGPPYIDEQFF	TGCGCCAGCAGCTTACTCGGACCACCGTATATCGATGAGCAGTTCTTC
TRBV20-1	.	.	TRBJ2-7	CSARDGLVGSYEQYF	TGCAGTGCTAGAGACGGGCTAGTTGGTTCCTACGAGCAGTACTTC
TRBV24-1	.	many	TRBJ2-1	CATSFRDNEQFF	TGTGCCACCAGTTTTAGGGACAATGAGCAGTTCTTC
TRBV9	TRBD2	.	TRBJ2-3	CASSVRVTSGGTDTQYF	TGTGCCAGCAGCGTGCGAGTGACTAGCGGGGGTACAGATACGCAGTATTTT
TRBV25-1	.	many	TRBJ2-3	CASSEAWARTDTQYF	TGTGCCAGCAGTGAAGCTTGGGCGCGCACAGATACGCAGTATTTT
TRBV29-1	.	few	TRBJ2-5	CSVVGSGMQYF	TGCAGCGTTGTGGGTAGCGGTATGCAGTACTTC
TRBV11-2	TRBD2	.	TRBJ2-1	CASSLVLAGSDEQFF	TGTGCCAGCAGCTTAGTCTTAGCGGGAAGCGATGAGCAGTTCTTC
TRBV29-1	TRBD2	many	TRBJ2-7	CSVGGRLAGSGSYEQYF	TGCAGCGTTGGGGGGAGACTAGCGGGCTCCGGCTCCTACGAGCAGTACTTC
TRBV5-1	.	.	TRBJ2-4	CASSPASRAKNIQYF	TGCGCCAGCAGCCCGGCGAGCCGAGCCAAAAACATTCAGTACTTC
TRBV6-1	TRBD1	few	TRBJ1-4	CASRVPGQGTTNEKLFF	TGTGCCAGCAGGGTACCGGGACAGGGTACGACTAATGAAAAACTGTTTTTT
TRBV3-1	.	few	TRBJ2-2	CASSHWSGELFF	TGTGCCAGCAGCCATTGGAGCGGGGAGCTGTTTTTT
TRBV13	TRBD2	.	TRBJ2-7	CASSLTVTGGSSYEQYF	TGTGCCAGCAGCTTAACGGTCACGGGAGGAAGCTCCTACGAGCAGTACTTC
TRBV12-3/TRBV12-4	.	.	TRBJ1-4	CASSTNFVVATNEKLFF	TGTGCCAGCAGTACAAACTTCGTGGTAGCAACTAATGAAAAACTGTTTTTT
TRBV4-1	TRBD2	.	TRBJ2-2	CASSRGGTSYTGELFF	TGCGCCAGCAGCCGGGGGGGGACTAGCTACACCGGGGAGCTGTTTTTT
TRBV12-3/TRBV12-4	TRBD2	few	TRBJ2-1	CASSLELLAGAWGLNEQFF	TGTGCCAGCAGTTTAGAGTTACTAGCGGGGGCCTGGGGCCTCAATGAGCAGTTCTTC
TRBV15	TRBD1	.	TRBJ2-7	CATSGQGGGPSYEQYF	TGTGCCACCAGCGGCCAAGGGGGCGGCCCCTCCTACGAGCAGTACTTC
TRBV5-1	TRBD2	.	TRBJ2-1	CASSLAGAPNEQFF	TGCGCCAGCAGCTTAGCGGGGGCCCCCAATGAGCAGTTCTTC
TRBV6-1	.	.	TRBJ2-7	CASSGGVGGDFYEQYF	TGTGCCAGCAGCGGCGGGGTAGGGGGCGATTTTTACGAGCAGTACTTC
TRBV4-1	.	few	TRBJ2-2	CASSQELHTGELFF	TGCGCCAGCAGCCAAGAACTACACACCGGGGAGCTGTTTTTT
TRBV11-2	.	many	TRBJ1-1	CASSKPGQNTEAFF	TGTGCCAGCAGCAAACCGGGACAGAACACTGAAGCTTTCTTT
TRBV5-6	TRBD2	.	TRBJ2-5	CASSYYGTSGETQYF	TGTGCCAGCAGCTATTACGGGACTAGCGGGGAGACCCAGTACTTC
TRBV6-1	.	.	TRBJ2-7	CASSIQFAQTSYEQYF	TGTGCCAGCAGCATCCAATTTGCACAAACATCCTACGAGCAGTACTTC
TRBV7-8	TRBD2	few	TRBJ2-1	CASSSIAGGSSYNEQFF	TGTGCCAGCAGCTCCATAGCGGGAGGGAGCTCCTACAATGAGCAGTTCTTC
TRBV20-1	TRBD2	.	TRBJ2-3	CSALAADTQYF	TGCAGTGCTCTAGCGGCAGATACGCAGTATTTT
TRBV6-1	.	.	TRBJ2-5	CASSNPGYRETQYF	TGTGCCAGCAGCAACCCAGGGTACCGAGAGACCCAGTACTTC
TRBV12-3/TRBV12-4	TRBD2	many	TRBJ2-1	CASSFSGKTSGIISGYEQFF	TGTGCCAGCAGTTTTTCGGGGAAGACTAGCGGGATAATATCAGGGTATGAGCAGTTCTTC
TRBV6-1	.	.	TRBJ2-2	CASRSGGTGSGELFF	TGTGCCAGCAGGTCGGGGGGCACCGGGTCCGGGGAGCTGTTTTTT
TRBV20-1	.	.	TRBJ2-1	CSARAKSDMSSYNEQFF	TGCAGTGCTAGAGCTAAAAGCGATATGAGCTCCTACAATGAGCAGTTCTTC
TRBV7-6	.	few	TRBJ2-5	CASSLVRQQETQYF	TGTGCCAGCAGCTTAGTCCGACAGCAAGAGACCCAGTACTTC
TRBV15	TRBD2	few	TRBJ2-7	CATSRESGSLYEQYF	TGTGCCACCAGCAGAGAGAGCGGGAGTCTCTACGAGCAGTACTTC
TRBV7-9	.	few	TRBJ1-6	CASSQMSGQYNSPLHF	TGTGCCAGCAGCCAGATGAGCGGACAGTATAATTCACCCCTCCACTTT
TRBV7-8	.	.	TRBJ2-1	CASSLRAGPLRTNEQFF	TGTGCCAGCAGCTTAAGGGCGGGACCCCTAAGGACAAATGAGCAGTTCTTC
TRBV5-1	TRBD1	.	TRBJ2-5	CASSLRGDRALSETQYF	TGCGCCAGCAGCTTGAGGGGGGACAGGGCTTTATCGGAGACCCAGTACTTC
TRBV3-1	.	few	TRBJ2-3	CASSPTSPGTDTQYF	TGTGCCAGCAGCCCAACATCGCCAGGCACAGATACGCAGTATTTT
TRBV20-1	TRBD1	many	TRBJ2-7	CSAAGGPYEQYF	TGCAGTGCTGCAGGGGGCCCCTACGAGCAGTACTTC
TRBV29-1	.	many	TRBJ2-7	CSVVLGAYEQYF	TGCAGCGTTGTGTTGGGGGCGTACGAGCAGTACTTC
TRBV20-1	TRBD2	few	TRBJ2-1	CSARAGLAGALRNEQFF	TGCAGTGCTAGGGCCGGACTAGCGGGAGCCCTTCGCAATGAGCAGTTCTTC
TRBV12-3/TRBV12-4	.	many	TRBJ1-1	CASSLTMNTEAFF	TGTGCCAGCAGTTTAACAATGAACACTGAAGCTTTCTTT
TRBV28	.	few	TRBJ1-2	CASSSPGYYGYTF	TGTGCCAGCAGTTCTCCAGGGTACTATGGCTACACCTTC
TRBV7-2	TRBD2	many	TRBJ2-3	CASSLVGGGPRDTQYF	TGTGCCAGCAGCTTAGTTGGCGGGGGGCCCCGAGATACGCAGTATTTT
TRBV6-1	.	few	TRBJ2-7	CASSGAGDYEQYF	TGTGCCAGCTCCGGGGCAGGGGACTACGAGCAGTACTTC
TRBV2	.	few	TRBJ2-7	CASSEAWQFTPEQYF	TGTGCCAGCAGTGAAGCGTGGCAGTTTACGCCCGAGCAGTACTTC
TRBV2	.	few	TRBJ1-1	CASTQRLTEAFF	TGTGCCAGCACCCAGCGGCTCACTGAAGCTTTCTTT
TRBV12-3/TRBV12-4	TRBD2	.	TRBJ2-3	CASSPPGLVFSDTQYF	TGTGCCAGCAGCCCCCCGGGACTAGTTTTCTCAGATACGCAGTATTTT
TRBV13	.	few	TRBJ2-1	CASSLWGSSYNEQFF	TGTGCCAGCAGCTTGTGGGGGAGCTCCTACAATGAGCAGTTCTTC
TRBV6-2/TRBV6-3	TRBD2	.	TRBJ2-1	CASSPQRVTGGSNEQFF	TGTGCCAGCAGTCCCCAGAGAGTAACGGGAGGGTCCAATGAGCAGTTCTTC
TRBV7-9	.	few	TRBJ1-1	CASSLGSLRDRIEAFF	TGTGCCAGCAGCTTAGGATCTCTTAGAGACCGAATCGAAGCTTTCTTT
TRBV4-1	.	.	TRBJ1-2	CASSPQQGGSSGYTF	TGCGCCAGCAGTCCTCAACAGGGAGGATCGTCTGGCTACACCTTC
TRBV5-1	TRBD1	few	TRBJ1-2	CASSLEGQGENYGYTF	TGCGCCAGCAGCTTGGAGGGACAGGGGGAGAACTATGGCTACACCTTC
TRBV7-9	.	.	TRBJ2-2	CASSSVVTGVGTGELFF	TGTGCCAGCAGCTCGGTGGTGACGGGAGTAGGCACCGGGGAGCTGTTTTTT
TRBV24-1	TRBD1	many	TRBJ2-7	CATSTGGRSYEQYF	TGTGCCACCAGCACAGGGGGCCGCTCCTACGAGCAGTACTTC
TRBV28	TRBD1	few	TRBJ1-5	CASRSGTEYFNQPQHF	TGTGCCAGCAGATCCGGGACAGAATATTTCAATCAGCCCCAGCATTTT
TRBV10-3	TRBD2	.	TRBJ2-1	CATRDRPRTSGNNEQFF	TGTGCCACCCGGGACCGCCCCCGGACTAGCGGTAACAATGAGCAGTTCTTC
TRBV10-3	TRBD1	.	TRBJ2-3	CATKDRETDTQYF	TGTGCCACCAAAGACAGGGAGACAGATACGCAGTATTTT
TRBV12-3/TRBV12-4	TRBD2	.	TRBJ2-3	CASRTGLAGFTDTQYF	TGTGCCAGCAGAACGGGACTAGCGGGATTCACAGATACGCAGTATTTT
TRBV9	.	few	TRBJ2-1	CASSVGNGNEQFF	TGTGCCAGCAGCGTCGGAAACGGGAATGAGCAGTTCTTC
TRBV18	.	few	TRBJ1-1	CASSPSLQIEAFF	TGTGCCAGCTCACCGTCCCTACAGATTGAAGCTTTCTTT
TRBV10-3	TRBD1	few	TRBJ1-5	CAISLTGDSNQPQHF	TGTGCCATCAGTCTGACAGGGGATAGCAATCAGCCCCAGCATTTT